The 15 T cell receptor beta chains listed next were all sequenced from one sample in a study of TET2 disruption in CD19-targeted CAR T cells. The antigens for these receptors are not known. Treatment reported: autologous CTL019 cells: CD19 CAR with 4-1BB and CD3 zeta domains. This table comes from immunoSEQ multiplex PCR, and its TCRdb copy is limited to in-frame clones, with some not included. In all, the sample yields under 30,000 clones. Source: CD8- CAR+ T cells sorted from cultured blood T cells, taken for CD19 CAR T cell therapy. Subset denoted: CD8-negative CAR-positive T cells from the infusion product. These receptors came from a man aged 65 to 85 with chronic lymphocytic leukemia.

In the case of this clone: Read sequence stops 3 residues before the CDR3 end, and the germline J gene provides the missing end. V and J are TRBV30 and TRBJ1-6, with unresolved D. CDR3 size: 11 residues. Germline V gives CDR1 GTSNPN, CDR2 SVGIG (reference sequence). Trimming removed 3 bases from V and 11 bases from J, with 8 bases in between. The CDR3 region is CAWSIQTPLHF. The CDR3 DNA, read in part, is TGTGCCTGGAGCATACAGACACCC.

Details on this clone: At one of its ends the junction is not consistent with the germline gene, which may arise from a read error. The sequenced part of the CDR3 DNA is TGTTCCAGCAATACCGACAGGACCTACGAC. Its translation: CSSNTDRTYD. The full CDR3 reads CSSNTDRTYDYTF. V gene TRBV7-9 combines with J gene TRBJ1-2; D might be TRBD1 (6 bases). The missing CDR3 end, 3 residues past where the read stops, is filled in from the germline J gene. This CDR3 comprises 13 residues. Germline-derived CDR1 and CDR2 are SEHNR and FQNEAQ (reference sequence).

A word on this clone: Read sequence stops 3 residues before the CDR3 end, and the germline J gene provides the missing end. The rearrangement links TRBV19 to TRBJ2-1; 9 bases agree with TRBD2. The CDR3 contains 15 residues. Germline CDR1 LNHDA, CDR2 SQIVND (reference sequence). J was trimmed by 0 bases and V by 4 bases; bases with no gene match: 1. CDR3 protein: CASSRAGGSYNEQFF. The part of the CDR3 DNA that was read is TGTGCCAGTAGTAGAGCGGGGGGCTCCTACAATGAG.

Note on this clone: The CDR3 goes on 3 residues after the read ends, and that part is filled in from the germline J gene. This chain links TRBV5-4 with TRBJ2-7; D might be TRBD1 (6 bases). Trimming took 1 base from V and 3 from J, leaving 14 bases between them. The CDR3 contains 15 residues. Germline V CDR1 and CDR2: SGHNT, YYREEE (reference sequence). The CDR3 loop reads CASSLKQGNNYEQYF. The DNA read from the CDR3 is TGTGCCAGCAGCTTGAAACAGGGCAACAACTACGAG.

To note about this clone: The read comes to an end 3 residues before the CDR3 does, leaving the germline J gene to fill in the end. This sequence joins TRBV5-6 and TRBJ2-7; D may be TRBD1 (6 bases). V was trimmed by 4 bases and J by 4 bases, leaving 15 bases between them. The length of the CDR3 is 14 residues. Germline assignment: CDR1 SGHDT and CDR2 YYEEEE. Partial CDR3 DNA: TGTGCCAGCAGCCGGGTCAGGGGTTGGTACGAG. Translation gives CASSRVRGWYE. The CDR3 as a whole reads CASSRVRGWYEQYF. The variable domain in full, completed from reference TRBV5-6 and TRBJ2-7, reads DAGVTQSPTHLIKTRGQQVTLRCSPKSGHDTVSWYQQALGQGPQFIFQYYEEEERQRGNFPDRFSGHQFPNYSSELNVNALLLGDSALYLCASSRVRGWYEQYFGPGTRLTVT.

In the case of this clone: The read comes to an end 3 residues before the CDR3 does, leaving the germline J gene to fill in the end. The chain joins TRBV19 to TRBJ1-2; the match to TRBD1 covers 11 bases. Germline V CDR1 and CDR2: LNHDA, SQIVND (reference sequence). The CDR3 is 15 amino acids. Partial CDR3 DNA: TGTGCCAGTAGCCCCGGGACAGGGGGTTCCTACGAA. Residues: CASSPGTGGSYE. The full CDR3 sequence reads CASSPGTGGSYEYTF. Together with reference TRBV19 and TRBJ1-2, the CDR3 gives the full variable domain: DGGITQSPKYLFRKEGQNVTLSCEQNLNHDAMYWYRQDPGQGLRLIYYSQIVNDFQKGDIAEGYSVSREKKESFPLTVTSAQKNPTAFYLCASSPGTGGSYEYTFGSGTRLTVV.

A word on this clone: The CDR3 end is not reached by the read, which stops 3 residues before it; the germline J gene fills it in. The rearrangement joins TRBV18 to TRBJ2-4; D ambiguous. Germline loops: CDR1 KGHSH, CDR2 LQKENI. The CDR3 runs to 15 residues. Incomplete CDR3 DNA: TGTGCCAGCTCTACCGGTCAGAATAGCAATCAGCCT. This codes for CASSTGQNSNQP. The CDR3 in full is CASSTGQNSNQPQYF.

Notes on this clone: The DNA ends 3 residues before the CDR3 does, and the rest of the CDR3 is filled in from the germline J gene. This sequence joins TRBV9 and TRBJ2-1; 8 nucleotides agree with TRBD2. V lost 2 bases to trimming and J lost 2 bases; unmatched junction nucleotides: 3. CDR3 size: 15 residues. CDR1 is SGDLS and CDR2 is YYNGEE in the germline V gene. The CDR3 bases that were read are TGTGCCAGCAGCGTGGAGCGGGGGCCCTACAATGAG. Translation: CASSVERGPYNE. The whole CDR3 protein reads CASSVERGPYNEQFF.

Of note for this clone: The CDR3 end falls 3 residues outside the read, so it is completed with the germline J gene. The chain joins TRBV20-1 to TRBJ2-1; 14 bases line up with TRBD2. The CDR3 has 13 residues. The germline V gene has CDR1 DFQATT and CDR2 SNEGSKA (reference sequence). V shed 6 bases, J shed 9 bases, and the junction held 4 bases outside the gene matches. The covered CDR3 bases are TGCAGTGCCCCGGGACTAGCGGGGGCTGAG. Protein sequence: CSAPGLAGAE. Given in full, the CDR3 is CSAPGLAGAEQFF.

As regards this clone: The read ends 3 residues before the CDR3 terminus; that terminus is restored from the germline J gene. J is TRBJ1-1 and V is TRBV12-3 or TRBV12-4, with TRBD1 matching over 9 bases. With 4 bases clipped from V and 5 bases from J, the junction kept 11 bases outside the gene matches. The CDR3 length is 16 residues. CDR3 DNA (partial): TGTGCCAGCAGTTCCCCCGCGGGACAGGGTCGGACTGAA. This gives the protein CASSSPAGQGRTE. The full CDR3 protein is CASSSPAGQGRTEAFF.

A remark on this clone: The read stops 3 residues short of the end of the CDR3; the missing end is completed from the germline J gene. The genes are TRBV12-3 or TRBV12-4 and TRBJ2-3; 12 nucleotides match TRBD2. The CDR3 is 16 residues long. The V and J ends lost 2 bases and 4 bases, in that order; junction bases with no gene match: 4. CDR3 DNA (partial): TGTGCCAGCAGTTTACCCACTAGCGGGGGGTCAGATACG. It yields the protein CASSLPTSGGSDT. The full CDR3 is CASSLPTSGGSDTQYF.

Worth noting for this clone: The CDR3 end lies 3 residues beyond the end of the read and is filled in from the germline J gene. The V call is TRBV19, the J call TRBJ1-2; maybe TRBD1 (6 bases). Germline lookup yields CDR1 LNHDA and CDR2 SQIVND (reference sequence). The CDR3 totals 14 residues. Partial CDR3 DNA: TGTGCCAGTAGTACGATGCGGGACACAGATACC. Amino acid sequence: CASSTMRDTDT. The entire CDR3 is CASSTMRDTDTYTF.

With regard to this clone: With the read ending 3 residues before the CDR3 end, the germline J gene is used to fill in that end. The chain employs TRBV7-9 and TRBJ2-1; tentative D call: TRBD1 (5 bases). V lost 5 bases and J 6 bases, leaving 14 bases between the germline ends. CDR3 length: 14 amino acids. In germline, CDR1 is SEHNR, CDR2 FQNEAQ (reference sequence). The DNA read from the CDR3 is TGTGCCAGCAGCCAATCCATCGACAGCAATGAG. This translates into CASSQSIDSNE. The CDR3, in full, reads CASSQSIDSNEQFF.

Regarding this clone: The read terminates 3 residues ahead of where the CDR3 ends, so the germline J gene completes it. V is TRBV28 and J is TRBJ2-2, with TRBD1 identical over 8 bases. CDR1 MDHEN and CDR2 SYDVKM come from the germline V gene. This CDR3 region has 13 residues. V trimming: 5 bases; J trimming: 6 bases; junction bases outside the gene matches: 2. This CDR3 reads CASSRTGSGELFF. The sequenced CDR3 bases are TGTGCCAGCAGTAGGACAGGGTCCGGGGAG.

With regard to this clone: From the germline J gene comes the end of the CDR3, since the read stops 3 residues before it. The genes are TRBV19 and TRBJ2-4; a possible D gene is TRBD1 (5 bases). Germline values: CDR1 LNHDA, CDR2 SQIVND (reference sequence). The length of the CDR3 is 14 residues. CDR3 sequence: CASTDQGTNQPQYF. CDR3 bases read: TGTGCCAGCACCGACCAGGGTACCAATCAGCCT.